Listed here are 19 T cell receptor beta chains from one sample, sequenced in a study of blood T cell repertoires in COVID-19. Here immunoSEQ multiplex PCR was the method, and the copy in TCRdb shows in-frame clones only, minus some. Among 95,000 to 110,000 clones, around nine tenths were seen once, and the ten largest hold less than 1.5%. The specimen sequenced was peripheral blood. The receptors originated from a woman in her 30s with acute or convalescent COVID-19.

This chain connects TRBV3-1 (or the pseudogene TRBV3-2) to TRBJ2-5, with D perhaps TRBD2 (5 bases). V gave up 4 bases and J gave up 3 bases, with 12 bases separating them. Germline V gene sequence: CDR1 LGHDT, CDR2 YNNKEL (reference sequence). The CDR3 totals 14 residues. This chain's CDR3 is CASSRRLAEETQYF. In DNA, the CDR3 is TGTGCCAGCAGCCGTAGGCTAGCCGAAGAGACCCAGTACTTC.

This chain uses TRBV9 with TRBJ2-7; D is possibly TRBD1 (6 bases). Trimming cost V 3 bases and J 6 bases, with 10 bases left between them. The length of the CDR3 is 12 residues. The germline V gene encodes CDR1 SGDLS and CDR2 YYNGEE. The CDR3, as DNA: TGTGCCAGCAGCGCAACCAGGGGCGAGCAGTACTTC. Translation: CASSATRGEQYF.

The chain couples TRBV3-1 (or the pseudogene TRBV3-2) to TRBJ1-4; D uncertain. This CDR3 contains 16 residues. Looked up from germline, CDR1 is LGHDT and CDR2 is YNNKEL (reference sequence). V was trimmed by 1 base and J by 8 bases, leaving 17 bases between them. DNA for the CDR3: TGTGCCAGCAGCCAAGGCCGTCCTAGACTAGGGGAAAAACTGTTTTTT. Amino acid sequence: CASSQGRPRLGEKLFF.

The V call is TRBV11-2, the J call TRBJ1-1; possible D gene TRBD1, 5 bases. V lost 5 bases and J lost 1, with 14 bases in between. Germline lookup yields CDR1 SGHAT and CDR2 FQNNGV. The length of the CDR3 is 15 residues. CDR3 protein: CASSLRGLQNTEAFF. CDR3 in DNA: TGTGCCAGCAGCCTAAGGGGACTCCAGAACACTGAAGCTTTCTTT. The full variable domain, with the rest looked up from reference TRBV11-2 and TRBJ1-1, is EAGVAQSPRYKIIEKRQSVAFWCNPISGHATLYWYQQILGQGPKLLIQFQNNGVVDDSQLPKDRFSAERLKGVDSTLKIQPAKLEDSAVYLCASSLRGLQNTEAFFGQGTRLTVV.

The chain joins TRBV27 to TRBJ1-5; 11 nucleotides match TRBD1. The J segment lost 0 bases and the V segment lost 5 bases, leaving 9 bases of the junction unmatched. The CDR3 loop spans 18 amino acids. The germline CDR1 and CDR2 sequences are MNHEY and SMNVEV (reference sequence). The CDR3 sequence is CASSPRDRGFYSNQPQHF. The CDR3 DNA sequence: TGTGCCAGCAGTCCCCGGGACAGGGGGTTCTATAGCAATCAGCCCCAGCATTTT.

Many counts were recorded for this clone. Written as DNA, the CDR3 is TGTGCCAGCAGCCAAGGGACTAGCGGGAGGCTAGGTGAGCAGTTCTTC. It is translated as CASSQGTSGRLGEQFF. The chain employs TRBV3-1 (or the pseudogene TRBV3-2) and TRBJ2-1, with 14 positions matching TRBD2. Germline values: CDR1 LGHDT, CDR2 YNNKEL (reference sequence). The CDR3 runs 16 residues. V lost 1 base, J lost 9 bases, and 5 bases stayed unmatched.

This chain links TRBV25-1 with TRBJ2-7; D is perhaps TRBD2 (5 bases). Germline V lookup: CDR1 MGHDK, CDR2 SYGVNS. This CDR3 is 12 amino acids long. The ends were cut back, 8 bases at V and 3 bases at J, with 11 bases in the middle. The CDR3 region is CASSRGNYEQYF. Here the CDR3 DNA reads TGTGCCAGCTCCCGGGGTAACTACGAGCAGTACTTC.

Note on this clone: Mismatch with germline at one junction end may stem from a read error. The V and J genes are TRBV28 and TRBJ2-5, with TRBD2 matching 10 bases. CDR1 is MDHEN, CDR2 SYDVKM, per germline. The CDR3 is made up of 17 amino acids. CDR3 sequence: CASRTTGLAEIKEAQYF. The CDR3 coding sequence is TGTGCCAGCAGGACGACTGGACTAGCGGAAATAAAAGAGGCCCAGTACTTC.

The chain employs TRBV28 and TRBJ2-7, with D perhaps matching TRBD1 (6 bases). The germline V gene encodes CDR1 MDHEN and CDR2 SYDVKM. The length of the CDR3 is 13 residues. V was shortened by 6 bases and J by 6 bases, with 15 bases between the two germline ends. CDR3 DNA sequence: TGTGCCAGCAGCTCCCCAGGGGTCGGCGAGCAGTACTTC. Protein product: CASSSPGVGEQYF.

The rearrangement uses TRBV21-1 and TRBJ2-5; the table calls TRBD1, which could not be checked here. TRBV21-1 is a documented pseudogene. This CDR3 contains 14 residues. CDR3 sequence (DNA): TGTGCCAGCACCCCGGGGACAGAAGAAGAGACCCAGTACTTC. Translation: CASTPGTEEETQYF.

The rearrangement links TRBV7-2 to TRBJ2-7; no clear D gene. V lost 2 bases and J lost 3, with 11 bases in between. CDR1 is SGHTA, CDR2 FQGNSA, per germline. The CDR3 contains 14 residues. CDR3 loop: CASSLSWRFYEQYF. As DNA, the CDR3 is TGTGCCAGCAGCTTATCATGGCGGTTCTACGAGCAGTACTTC.

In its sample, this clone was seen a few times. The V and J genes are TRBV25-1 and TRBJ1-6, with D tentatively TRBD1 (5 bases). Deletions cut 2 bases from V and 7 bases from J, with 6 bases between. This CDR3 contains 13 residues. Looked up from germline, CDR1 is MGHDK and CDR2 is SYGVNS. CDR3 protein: CASSERQNSPLHF. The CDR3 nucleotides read TGTGCCAGCAGTGAACGACAGAATTCACCCCTCCACTTT.

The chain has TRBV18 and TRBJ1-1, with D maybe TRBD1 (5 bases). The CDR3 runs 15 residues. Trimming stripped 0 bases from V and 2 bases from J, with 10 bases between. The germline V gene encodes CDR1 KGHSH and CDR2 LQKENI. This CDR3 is CASSPPGASNTEAFF. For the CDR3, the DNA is TGTGCCAGCTCACCACCAGGGGCCTCAAACACTGAAGCTTTCTTT.

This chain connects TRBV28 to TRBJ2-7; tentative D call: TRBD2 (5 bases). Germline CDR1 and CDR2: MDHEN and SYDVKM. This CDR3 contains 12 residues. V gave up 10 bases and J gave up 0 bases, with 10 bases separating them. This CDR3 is CATDGSSYEQYF. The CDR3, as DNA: TGTGCCACAGATGGGAGCTCCTACGAGCAGTACTTC.

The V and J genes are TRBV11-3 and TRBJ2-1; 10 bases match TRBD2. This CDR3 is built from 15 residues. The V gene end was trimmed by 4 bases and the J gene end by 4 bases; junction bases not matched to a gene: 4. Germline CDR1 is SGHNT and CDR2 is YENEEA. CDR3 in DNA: TGTGCCAGCAGCTACGGGACTAGCGTTTACAATGAGCAGTTCTTC. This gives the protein CASSYGTSVYNEQFF.

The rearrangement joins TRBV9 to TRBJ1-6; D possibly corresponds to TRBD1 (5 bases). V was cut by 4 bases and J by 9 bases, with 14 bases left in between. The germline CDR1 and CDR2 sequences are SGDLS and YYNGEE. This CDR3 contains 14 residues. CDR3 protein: CASSLGVTGSPLHF. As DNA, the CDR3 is TGTGCCAGCAGCCTAGGGGTGACGGGTTCACCCCTCCACTTT.

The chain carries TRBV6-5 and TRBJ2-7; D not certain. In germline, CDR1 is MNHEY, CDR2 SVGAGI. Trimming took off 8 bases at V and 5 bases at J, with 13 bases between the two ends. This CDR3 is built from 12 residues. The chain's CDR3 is CASSFNSHEQYF. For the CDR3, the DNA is TGTGCCAGCTCTTTTAACAGCCACGAGCAGTACTTC.

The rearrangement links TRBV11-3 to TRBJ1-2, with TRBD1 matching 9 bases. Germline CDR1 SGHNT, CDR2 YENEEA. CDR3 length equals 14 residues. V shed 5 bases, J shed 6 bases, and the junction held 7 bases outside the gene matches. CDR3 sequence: CASSARWTGDGYTF. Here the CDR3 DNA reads TGTGCCAGCAGCGCCCGATGGACAGGGGATGGCTACACCTTC.

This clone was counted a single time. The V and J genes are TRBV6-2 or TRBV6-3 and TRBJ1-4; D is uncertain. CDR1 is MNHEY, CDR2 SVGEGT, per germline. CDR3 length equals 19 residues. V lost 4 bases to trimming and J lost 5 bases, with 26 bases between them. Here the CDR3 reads CASSSTLLAYTPGNEKLFF. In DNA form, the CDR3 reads TGTGCCAGCAGTTCCACTTTGCTTGCGTACACCCCGGGGAATGAAAAACTGTTTTTT.